This paragraph covers one T cell receptor (beta chain) sequence. These data belong to a study of blood T cell repertoires in COVID-19. The wider study: Sites in the United States, Italy and Spain provided acute and convalescent COVID-19 samples. Sources were T cells, B-cell-depleted T cells, or PBMCs; the material itself was cDNA or gDNA.

In the study's own analysis: Reference gene primer amplification gave estimated nucleated cell counts. Sequencing was performed with immunoSEQ multiplex PCR; in TCRdb, only in-frame clones are kept and a portion is missing. The V and J calls and clone size were taken over from that table, and D and trimming were inferred from the DNA. The repertoire holds around 110,000 clones, with over 55% as singletons. CDR1 and CDR2 from the germline V gene are SNHLY and FYNNEI. This CDR3 spans 13 amino acids. V was pared by 9 bases and J by 6 bases, with 5 bases of the junction left unmatched. The V and J genes are TRBV2 and TRBJ1-5; 10 nucleotides match TRBD1. The sequence came from a human donor with acute or convalescent COVID-19. The donor label of this sample is uncertain. Sequencing was done on a sample of peripheral blood. The CDR3 nucleotides are TGTGCCAGTAGGACAGGGGGTGGTCAGCCCCAGCATTTT. Its protein product is CASRTGGGQPQHF. Using reference TRBV2 and TRBJ1-5 for the parts outside the CDR3, the full variable domain is EPEVTQTPSHQVTQMGQEVILRCVPISNHLYFYWYRQILGQKVEFLVSFYNNEISEKSEIFDDQFSVERPDGSNFTLKIRSTKLEDSAMYFCASRTGGGQPQHFGDGTRLSIL.